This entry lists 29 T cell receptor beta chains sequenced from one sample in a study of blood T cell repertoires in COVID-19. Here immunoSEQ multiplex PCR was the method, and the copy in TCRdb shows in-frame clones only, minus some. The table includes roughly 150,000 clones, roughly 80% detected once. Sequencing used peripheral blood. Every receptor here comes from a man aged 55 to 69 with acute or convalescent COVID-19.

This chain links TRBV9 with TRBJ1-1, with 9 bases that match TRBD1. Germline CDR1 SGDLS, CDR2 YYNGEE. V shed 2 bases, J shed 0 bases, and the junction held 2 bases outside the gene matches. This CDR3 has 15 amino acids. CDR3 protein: CASSVGTGMNTEAFF. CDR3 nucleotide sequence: TGTGCCAGCAGCGTTGGGACAGGGATGAACACTGAAGCTTTCTTT.

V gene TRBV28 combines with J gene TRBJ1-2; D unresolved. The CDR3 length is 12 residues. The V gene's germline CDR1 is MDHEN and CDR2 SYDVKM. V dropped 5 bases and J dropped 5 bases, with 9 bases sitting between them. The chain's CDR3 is CASSTYSYGYTF. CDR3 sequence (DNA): TGTGCCAGCAGTACGTACAGTTATGGCTACACCTTC.

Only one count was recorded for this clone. The CDR3, as DNA: TGTGCCAGCAGCTCCCCGAGGAGGACCCCCTACGAGCAGTACTTC. It encodes CASSSPRRTPYEQYF. The chain employs TRBV11-2 and TRBJ2-7; TRBD2 might be the D (5 bases). The V and J ends lost 4 bases and 2 bases respectively, with 15 bases between them. The CDR3 consists of 15 residues. In germline, CDR1 is SGHAT, CDR2 FQNNGV.

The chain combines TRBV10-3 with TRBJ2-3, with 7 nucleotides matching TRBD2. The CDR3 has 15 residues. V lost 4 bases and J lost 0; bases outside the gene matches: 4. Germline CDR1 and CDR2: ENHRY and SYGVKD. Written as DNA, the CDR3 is TGTGCCATCAGTGGATCTAGCGGTAGCACAGATACGCAGTATTTT. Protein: CAISGSSGSTDTQYF.

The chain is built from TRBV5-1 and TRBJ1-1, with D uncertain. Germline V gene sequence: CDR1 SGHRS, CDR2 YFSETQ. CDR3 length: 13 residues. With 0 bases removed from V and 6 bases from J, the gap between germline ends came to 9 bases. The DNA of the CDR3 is TGCGCCAGCAGCTTGGGGGGAGGCGCTGAAGCTTTCTTT. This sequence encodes CASSLGGGAEAFF.

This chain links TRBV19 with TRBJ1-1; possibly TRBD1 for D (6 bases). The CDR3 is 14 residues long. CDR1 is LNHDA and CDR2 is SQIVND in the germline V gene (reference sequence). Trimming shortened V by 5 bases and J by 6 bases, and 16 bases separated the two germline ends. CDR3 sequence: CASSLRGAEAEAFF. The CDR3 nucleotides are TGTGCCAGTAGTCTCAGGGGCGCGGAGGCTGAAGCTTTCTTT.

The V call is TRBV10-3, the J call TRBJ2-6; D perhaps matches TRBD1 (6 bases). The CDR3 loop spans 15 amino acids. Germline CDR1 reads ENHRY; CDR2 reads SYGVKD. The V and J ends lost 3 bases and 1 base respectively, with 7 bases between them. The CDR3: CAISEGGSGANVLTF. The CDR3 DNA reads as TGTGCCATCAGTGAAGGGGGATCTGGGGCCAACGTCCTGACTTTC.

CDR3 bases: TGTGCCAGCTCACCGACCCTGGCGGGGGGGCGTAATGAGCAGTTCTTC. Translating it yields CASSPTLAGGRNEQFF. The gene calls are TRBV18 and TRBJ2-1; the match to TRBD2 covers 9 bases. The trim removed 3 bases at V and 7 bases at J, leaving 10 bases unmatched. The CDR3 runs to 16 residues. The germline V gene encodes CDR1 KGHSH and CDR2 LQKENI.

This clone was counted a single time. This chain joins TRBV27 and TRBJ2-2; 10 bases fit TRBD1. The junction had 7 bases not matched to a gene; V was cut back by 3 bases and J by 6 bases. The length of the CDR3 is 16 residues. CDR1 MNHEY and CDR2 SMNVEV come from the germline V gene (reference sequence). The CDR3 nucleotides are TGTGCCAGCAGTTTCACCGGGACAGGGGATTCCGGGGAGCTGTTTTTT. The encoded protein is CASSFTGTGDSGELFF.

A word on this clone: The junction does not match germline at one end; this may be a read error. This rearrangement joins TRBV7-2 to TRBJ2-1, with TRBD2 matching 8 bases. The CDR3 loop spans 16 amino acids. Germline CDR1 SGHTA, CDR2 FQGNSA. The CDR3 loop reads CASSLSGGPSHNEQFF. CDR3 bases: TGTGCCAGCAGCTTATCGGGAGGGCCCTCCCACAATGAGCAGTTCTTC.

The CDR3, as DNA: TGTGCCAGTTCCACTACTAGGAGTAGCACAGATACGCAGTATTTT. It yields the protein CASSTTRSSTDTQYF. The rearrangement joins TRBV19 to TRBJ2-3; a possible D gene is TRBD2 (5 bases). The germline V and J ends were trimmed by 8 bases and 0 bases, with 15 bases remaining between them. CDR1 and CDR2 from the germline V gene are LNHDA and SQIVND (reference sequence). The CDR3 length is 15 residues.

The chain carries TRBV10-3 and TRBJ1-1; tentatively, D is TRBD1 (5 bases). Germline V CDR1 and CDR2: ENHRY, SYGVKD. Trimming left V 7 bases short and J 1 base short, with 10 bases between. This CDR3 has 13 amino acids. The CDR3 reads CAITREANTEAFF. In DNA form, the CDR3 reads TGTGCCATCACCAGGGAGGCGAACACTGAAGCTTTCTTT.

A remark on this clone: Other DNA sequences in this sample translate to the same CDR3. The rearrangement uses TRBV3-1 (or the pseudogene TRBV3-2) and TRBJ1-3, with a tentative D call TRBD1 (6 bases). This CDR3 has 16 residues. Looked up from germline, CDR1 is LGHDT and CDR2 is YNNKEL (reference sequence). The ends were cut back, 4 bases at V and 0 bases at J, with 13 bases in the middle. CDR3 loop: CASSRGGASSGNTIYF. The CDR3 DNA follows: TGTGCCAGCAGCCGCGGGGGGGCGAGCTCTGGAAACACCATATATTTT.

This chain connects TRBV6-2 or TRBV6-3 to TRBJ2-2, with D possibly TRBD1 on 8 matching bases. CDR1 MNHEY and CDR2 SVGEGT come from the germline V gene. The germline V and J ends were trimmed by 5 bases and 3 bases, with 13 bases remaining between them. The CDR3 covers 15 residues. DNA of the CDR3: TGTGCCAGCAGTAATACAGGGGGGGACACCGGGGAGCTGTTTTTT. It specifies CASSNTGGDTGELFF.

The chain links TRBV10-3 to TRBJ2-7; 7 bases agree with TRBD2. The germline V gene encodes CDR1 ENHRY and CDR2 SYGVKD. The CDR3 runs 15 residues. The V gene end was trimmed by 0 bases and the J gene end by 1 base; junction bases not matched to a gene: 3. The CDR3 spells CAISESGGSSYEQYF. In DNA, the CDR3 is TGTGCCATCAGTGAGTCGGGGGGGAGTTCCTACGAGCAGTACTTC.

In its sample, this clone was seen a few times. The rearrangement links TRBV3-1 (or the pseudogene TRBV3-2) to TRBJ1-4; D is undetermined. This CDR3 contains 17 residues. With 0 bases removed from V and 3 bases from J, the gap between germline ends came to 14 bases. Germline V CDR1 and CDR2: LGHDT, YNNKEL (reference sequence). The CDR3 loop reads CASSQESWTQANEKLFF. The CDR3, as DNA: TGTGCCAGCAGCCAAGAATCGTGGACTCAGGCTAATGAAAAACTGTTTTTT.

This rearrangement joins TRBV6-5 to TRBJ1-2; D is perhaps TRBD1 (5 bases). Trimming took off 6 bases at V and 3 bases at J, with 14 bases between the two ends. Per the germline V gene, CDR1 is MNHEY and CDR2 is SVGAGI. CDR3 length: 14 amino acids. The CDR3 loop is CASRSGLSDYGYTF. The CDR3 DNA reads TGTGCCAGCAGGTCAGGGCTCTCGGACTATGGCTACACCTTC.

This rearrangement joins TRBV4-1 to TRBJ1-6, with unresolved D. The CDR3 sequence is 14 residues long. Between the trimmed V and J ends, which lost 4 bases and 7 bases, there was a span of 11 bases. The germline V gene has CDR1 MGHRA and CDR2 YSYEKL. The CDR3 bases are TGCGCCAGCAGCCCCCGGAGCTGGAATTCACCCCTCCACTTT. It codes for CASSPRSWNSPLHF.

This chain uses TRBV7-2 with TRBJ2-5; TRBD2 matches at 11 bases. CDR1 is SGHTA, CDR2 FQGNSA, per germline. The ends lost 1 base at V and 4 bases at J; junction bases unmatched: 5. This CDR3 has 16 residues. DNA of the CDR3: TGTGCCAGCAGCTTAGGGGGTAGCGGGAGGGCAGAGACCCAGTACTTC. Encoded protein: CASSLGGSGRAETQYF.

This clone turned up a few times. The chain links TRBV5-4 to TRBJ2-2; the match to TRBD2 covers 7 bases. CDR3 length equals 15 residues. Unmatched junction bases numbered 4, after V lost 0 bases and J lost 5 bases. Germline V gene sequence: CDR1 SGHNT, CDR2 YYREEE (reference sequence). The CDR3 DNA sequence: TGTGCCAGCAGCTTGGACCCCGGGAGGACCGGGGAGCTGTTTTTT. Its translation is CASSLDPGRTGELFF.

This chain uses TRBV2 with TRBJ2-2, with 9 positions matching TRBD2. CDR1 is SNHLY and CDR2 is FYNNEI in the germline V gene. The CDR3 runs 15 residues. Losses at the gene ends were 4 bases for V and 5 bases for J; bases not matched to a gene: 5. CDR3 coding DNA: TGTGCCAGCAGTGTGCGGGGGGGCGTGACCGGGGAGCTGTTTTTT. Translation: CASSVRGGVTGELFF.

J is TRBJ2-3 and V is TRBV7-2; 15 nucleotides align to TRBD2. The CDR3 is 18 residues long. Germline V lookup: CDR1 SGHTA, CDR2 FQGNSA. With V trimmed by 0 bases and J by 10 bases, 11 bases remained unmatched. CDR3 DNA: TGTGCCAGCAGCTTAGCAGGGGCGGGACTAGCGGGGGGTATCCCGCAGTATTTT. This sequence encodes CASSLAGAGLAGGIPQYF. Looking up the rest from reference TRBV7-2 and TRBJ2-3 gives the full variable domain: GAGVSQSPSNKVTEKGKDVELRCDPISGHTALYWYRQSLGQGLEFLIYFQGNSAPDKSGLPSDRFSAERTGGSVSTLTIQRTQQEDSAVYLCASSLAGAGLAGGIPQYFGPGTRLTVL.

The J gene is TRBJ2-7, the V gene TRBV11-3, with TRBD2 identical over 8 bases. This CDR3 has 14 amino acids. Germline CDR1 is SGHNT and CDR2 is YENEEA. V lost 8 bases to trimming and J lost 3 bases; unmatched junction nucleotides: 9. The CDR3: CASETSGRYYEQYF. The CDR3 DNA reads TGTGCCAGCGAAACTAGCGGTAGGTACTACGAGCAGTACTTC.

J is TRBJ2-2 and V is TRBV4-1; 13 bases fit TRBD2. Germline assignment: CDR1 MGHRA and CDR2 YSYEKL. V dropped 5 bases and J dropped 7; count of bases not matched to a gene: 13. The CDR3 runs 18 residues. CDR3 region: CASSWALAGGRVGGELFF. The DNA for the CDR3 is TGCGCCAGCAGCTGGGCACTAGCGGGGGGGCGTGTGGGCGGGGAGCTGTTTTTT.

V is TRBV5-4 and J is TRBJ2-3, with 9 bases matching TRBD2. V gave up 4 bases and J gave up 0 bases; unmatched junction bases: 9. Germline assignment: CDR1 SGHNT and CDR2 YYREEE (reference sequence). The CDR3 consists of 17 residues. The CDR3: CASSGDRLADSTDTQYF. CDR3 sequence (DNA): TGTGCCAGCAGCGGGGATCGACTAGCGGATAGCACAGATACGCAGTATTTT.

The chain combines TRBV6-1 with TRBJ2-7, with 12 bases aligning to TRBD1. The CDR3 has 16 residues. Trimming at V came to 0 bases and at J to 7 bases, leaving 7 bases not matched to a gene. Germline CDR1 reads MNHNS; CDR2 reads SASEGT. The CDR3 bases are TGTGCCAGCAGTGAAGCCACCGGGACAGGGGGCCGGGAGCAGTACTTC. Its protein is CASSEATGTGGREQYF.

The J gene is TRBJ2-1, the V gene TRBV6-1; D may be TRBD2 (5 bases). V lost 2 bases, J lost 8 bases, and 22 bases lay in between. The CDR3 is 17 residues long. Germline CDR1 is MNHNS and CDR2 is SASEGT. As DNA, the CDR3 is TGTGCCAGCAGTGAACAAACCCCAGGTCGAGGGATCGATGAGCAGTTCTTC. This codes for CASSEQTPGRGIDEQFF.

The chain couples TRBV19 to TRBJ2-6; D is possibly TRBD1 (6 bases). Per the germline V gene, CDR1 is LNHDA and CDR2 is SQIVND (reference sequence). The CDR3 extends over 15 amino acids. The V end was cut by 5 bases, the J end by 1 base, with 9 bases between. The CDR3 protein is CASSSQGSGANVLTF. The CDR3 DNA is TGTGCCAGTAGTTCACAGGGTTCTGGGGCCAACGTCCTGACTTTC.

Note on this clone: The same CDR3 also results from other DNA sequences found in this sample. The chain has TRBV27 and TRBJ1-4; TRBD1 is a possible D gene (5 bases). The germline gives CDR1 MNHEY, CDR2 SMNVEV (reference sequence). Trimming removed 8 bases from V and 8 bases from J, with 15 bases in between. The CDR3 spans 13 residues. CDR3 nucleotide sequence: TGTGCCAGCTCAAGGGGTCTTGGAGAAAAACTGTTTTTT. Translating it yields CASSRGLGEKLFF.